What follows are 25 T cell receptor beta chains derived from one specimen sequenced in a study of blood T cell repertoires in COVID-19. Sequencing was performed with immunoSEQ multiplex PCR; in TCRdb, only in-frame clones are kept and a portion is missing. The sample holds around 250,000 clones, 80% to 85% seen once. The sequenced sample consisted of PBMCs or T cells enriched from blood (not recorded which). All receptors come from a middle-aged man who had been exposed to COVID-19.

This clone was counted a single time. The sample contains more than one DNA sequence encoding this CDR3. CDR3 protein: CASSVGGQTDTQYF. The CDR3 DNA reads TGTGCCAGCAGCGTAGGTGGCCAAACGGATACGCAGTATTTT. This chain links TRBV9 with TRBJ2-3; unclear D gene. Germline V gene sequence: CDR1 SGDLS, CDR2 YYNGEE. With 0 bases removed from V and 6 bases from J, the gap between germline ends came to 11 bases. The CDR3 extends over 14 amino acids. The whole variable domain, remainder taken from reference TRBV9 and TRBJ2-3, is DSGVTQTPKHLITATGQRVTLRCSPRSGDLSVYWYQQSLDQGLQFLIQYYNGEERAKGNILERFSAQQFPDLHSELNLSSLELGDSALYFCASSVGGQTDTQYFGPGTRLTVL.

In this sample, this clone turned up many times. The J gene is TRBJ2-3, the V gene TRBV2, with TRBD2 as a possible D gene (6 bases). V was pared by 10 bases and J by 4 bases, with 21 bases between. Germline assignment: CDR1 SNHLY and CDR2 FYNNEI. This CDR3 comprises 15 residues. Here the CDR3 DNA reads TGTGCCATCCACCCGGGACTCACGCCCCCAGATACGCAGTATTTT. Its translation is CAIHPGLTPPDTQYF. The full variable domain, rest sourced from reference TRBV2 and TRBJ2-3, is EPEVTQTPSHQVTQMGQEVILRCVPISNHLYFYWYRQILGQKVEFLVSFYNNEISEKSEIFDDQFSVERPDGSNFTLKIRSTKLEDSAMYFCAIHPGLTPPDTQYFGPGTRLTVL.

This clone was picked up a small number of times. The rearrangement links TRBV21-1 to TRBJ2-2; the D call in the table, TRBD2, was not verified against the DNA. TRBV21-1 has pseudogene status. The CDR3 contains 14 residues. The CDR3 here is CASSVEAIRGELFF. CDR3 DNA sequence: TGTGCCAGCAGCGTGGAGGCCATACGCGGGGAGCTGTTTTTT.

The chain joins TRBV7-9 to TRBJ1-1; a possible D gene is TRBD1 (5 bases). CDR1 and CDR2 (germline): SEHNR, FQNEAQ (reference sequence). With 5 bases removed from V and 1 base from J, the gap between germline ends came to 11 bases. CDR3 size: 14 residues. The CDR3 DNA follows: TGTGCCAGCAGCCGGGACGGGGGGAACACTGAAGCTTTCTTT. As protein: CASSRDGGNTEAFF.

The V gene is TRBV12-5, the J gene TRBJ2-7; TRBD2 agrees at 8 bases. The CDR3 extends over 14 amino acids. Germline V gene data show CDR1 as LGHNT and CDR2 as FRNRAP. V was pared by 6 bases and J by 3 bases, with 7 bases of the junction left unmatched. This CDR3 is CASGVERGYYEQYF. The CDR3 DNA follows: TGTGCTAGTGGCGTAGAGCGGGGGTACTACGAGCAGTACTTC.

V and J are TRBV2 and TRBJ2-1; 10 bases fit TRBD2. Losses at the gene ends were 7 bases for V and 4 bases for J; bases not matched to a gene: 4. The germline CDR1 and CDR2 sequences are SNHLY and FYNNEI. The CDR3 loop spans 14 amino acids. The CDR3 spells CASTGLAEYNEQFF. CDR3 DNA: TGTGCCAGCACAGGACTAGCGGAATACAATGAGCAGTTCTTC.

The gene calls are TRBV5-1 and TRBJ2-5, with 7 bases identical to TRBD1. In germline, CDR1 is SGHRS, CDR2 YFSETQ. V gave up 3 bases and J gave up 0 bases; unmatched junction bases: 5. This CDR3 has 15 residues. The CDR3 loop reads CASSWTGGYQETQYF. The CDR3 DNA reads TGCGCCAGCAGCTGGACAGGCGGATACCAAGAGACCCAGTACTTC.

The chain uses TRBV6-1 and TRBJ2-1, with 9 bases identical to TRBD2. The CDR3 is 19 amino acids. V was clipped by 3 bases and J by 6 bases; unmatched bases: 18. Germline values: CDR1 MNHNS, CDR2 SASEGT. CDR3 coding DNA: TGTGCCAGCAGTGATCCCCAGGGTAGGGGACTAGCAACGGGCAATGAGCAGTTCTTC. Its protein is CASSDPQGRGLATGNEQFF.

This clone has just a few counts. This chain connects TRBV24-1 to TRBJ2-2, with 9 bases identical to TRBD1. The germline V gene encodes CDR1 KGHDR and CDR2 SFDVKD. V dropped 7 bases and J dropped 5; count of bases not matched to a gene: 10. This CDR3 contains 16 residues. The CDR3: CATSTGTGSLTGELFF. In nucleotides, the CDR3 is TGTGCCACCAGCACCGGGACAGGGTCCTTGACCGGGGAGCTGTTTTTT.

The rearrangement joins TRBV3-1 (or the pseudogene TRBV3-2) to TRBJ2-3; 10 bases line up with TRBD2. The junction had 17 bases not matched to a gene; V was cut back by 4 bases and J by 10 bases. The CDR3 is 17 amino acids. Germline V CDR1 and CDR2: LGHDT, YNNKEL (reference sequence). CDR3 nucleotide sequence: TGTGCCAGCAGCCTACTATACAGCGGGAGGGCCGGCCAATCGCAGTATTTT. Amino acid sequence: CASSLLYSGRAGQSQYF.

The J gene is TRBJ1-5, the V gene TRBV12-5; D is perhaps TRBD1 (6 bases). This CDR3 has 15 residues. Germline assignment: CDR1 LGHNT and CDR2 FRNRAP. Trimming took 0 bases from V and 6 from J, leaving 12 bases between them. CDR3 residues: CASGLVQGRVQPQHF. CDR3 in DNA: TGTGCTAGTGGTTTGGTACAGGGTAGGGTTCAGCCCCAGCATTTT.

This clone was observed at least ten times. The J gene is TRBJ2-7, the V gene TRBV4-1; D is perhaps TRBD1 (5 bases). The CDR3 runs to 17 residues. Deletions cut 2 bases from V and 2 bases from J, with 19 bases between. Germline-derived CDR1 and CDR2 are MGHRA and YSYEKL. CDR3 protein: CASSQPRTSLTPYEQYF. CDR3 in DNA: TGCGCCAGCAGCCAACCTAGGACAAGCCTTACCCCCTACGAGCAGTACTTC.

This chain connects TRBV19 to TRBJ1-3; TRBD1 matches 8 bases. Germline CDR1 LNHDA, CDR2 SQIVND (reference sequence). The ends lost 5 bases at V and 4 bases at J; junction bases unmatched: 10. The CDR3 runs to 16 residues. The chain's CDR3 is CASSFSRTGRGNTIYF. The CDR3 DNA reads TGTGCCAGTAGTTTCTCCCGGACAGGGCGCGGAAACACCATATATTTT.

The chain employs TRBV11-2 and TRBJ2-7; D perhaps matches TRBD1 (6 bases). The CDR3 consists of 17 residues. The germline V gene encodes CDR1 SGHAT and CDR2 FQNNGV. Trimming cost V 4 bases and J 4 bases, with 23 bases left between them. The CDR3, as DNA: TGTGCCAGCAGCTCGGATGAACAGGGCTGGCGAACATACGAGCAGTACTTC. Encoded protein: CASSSDEQGWRTYEQYF.

The chain employs TRBV19 and TRBJ1-5; TRBD1 is a possible D gene (5 bases). This CDR3 is built from 17 residues. Germline V gives CDR1 LNHDA, CDR2 SQIVND (reference sequence). Deletions cut 3 bases from V and 0 bases from J, with 15 bases between. The CDR3 DNA is TGTGCCAGTAGTATGTTGGCCCAGGGATATAGCAATCAGCCCCAGCATTTT. Amino acids: CASSMLAQGYSNQPQHF. Supplemented by reference TRBV19 and TRBJ1-5, the full variable domain reads DGGITQSPKYLFRKEGQNVTLSCEQNLNHDAMYWYRQDPGQGLRLIYYSQIVNDFQKGDIAEGYSVSREKKESFPLTVTSAQKNPTAFYLCASSMLAQGYSNQPQHFGDGTRLSIL.

The rearrangement joins TRBV24-1 to TRBJ2-1, with TRBD2 matching 8 bases. Germline V lookup: CDR1 KGHDR, CDR2 SFDVKD. Trimming took 3 bases from V and 0 from J; bases not matched to a gene: 12. This CDR3 region has 19 residues. CDR3 sequence: CATSDQSGSRWGSYNEQFF. The CDR3 DNA reads as TGTGCCACCAGTGATCAGAGCGGGAGTCGGTGGGGCTCCTACAATGAGCAGTTCTTC.

The chain carries TRBV21-1 and TRBJ2-7; TRBD2, the D gene given by the table, was not confirmed from the DNA. TRBV21-1 is flagged as a pseudogene. This CDR3 comprises 16 residues. The CDR3 loop is CASSSGTEGISYEQYF. CDR3 DNA sequence: TGTGCCAGCAGCTCGGGCACGGAGGGAATCTCCTACGAGCAGTACTTC.

The chain uses TRBV3-1 (or the pseudogene TRBV3-2) and TRBJ1-1, with 8 bases identical to TRBD1. Trimming took 4 bases from V and 3 from J; bases not matched to a gene: 7. Per germline, CDR1 LGHDT and CDR2 YNNKEL (reference sequence). The CDR3 is 15 amino acids. The CDR3 region has the DNA TGTGCCAGCAGCCGACACAGGGGGGCATACACTGAAGCTTTCTTT. Protein: CASSRHRGAYTEAFF.

This chain links TRBV28 with TRBJ1-1; 7 positions agree with TRBD1. There are 13 residues in the CDR3. Germline V gene data show CDR1 as MDHEN and CDR2 as SYDVKM. V shed 3 bases and J 11 bases; nucleotides not matched to a gene: 9. Here the CDR3 DNA reads TGTGCCAGCAGTTTCGAGGGGGCTTTCATGGCTTTCTTT. It translates to CASSFEGAFMAFF.

The count of this clone is one. The genes are TRBV27 and TRBJ2-3, with 8 bases that match TRBD1. Germline CDR1 reads MNHEY; CDR2 reads SMNVEV (reference sequence). CDR3 length: 14 residues. With V trimmed by 8 bases and J by 2 bases, 6 bases remained unmatched. For the CDR3, the DNA is TGTGCCAGCTCAGGACAGGGCTACACAGATACGCAGTATTTT. Translation: CASSGQGYTDTQYF.

This chain joins TRBV5-8 and TRBJ2-7, with a tentative D call TRBD2 (5 bases). V shed 4 bases and J shed 1 base, with 15 bases lying between them. Looked up from germline, CDR1 is SGHTS and CDR2 is YDEGEE. The CDR3 runs to 15 residues. The CDR3 is CASSPGTVKSYEQYF. Written as DNA, the CDR3 is TGTGCCAGCAGCCCGGGAACAGTGAAGTCCTACGAGCAGTACTTC.

This chain uses TRBV5-1 with TRBJ2-2; unclear D gene. Germline V gene sequence: CDR1 SGHRS, CDR2 YFSETQ. V was shortened by 0 bases and J by 0 bases, with 6 bases between the two germline ends. The CDR3 sequence is 15 residues long. In DNA form, the CDR3 reads TGCGCCAGCAGCTTGGGAGGCACGAACACCGGGGAGCTGTTTTTT. Translated: CASSLGGTNTGELFF.

This clone was picked up a small number of times. This chain joins TRBV25-1 and TRBJ1-5; 7 bases fit TRBD1. This CDR3 has 15 residues. Germline V gene lookup returns CDR1 MGHDK and CDR2 SYGVNS. Trimming cost V 3 bases and J 4 bases; bases outside gene matches: 6. The DNA for the CDR3 is TGTGCCAGCAGTGAGGACAGGCTCGGGAATCAGCCCCAGCATTTT. It encodes CASSEDRLGNQPQHF.

V gene TRBV5-4 combines with J gene TRBJ1-1, with D perhaps matching TRBD1 (5 bases). The CDR3 spans 14 residues. Trimming removed 0 bases at V and 1 base at J, with 7 bases between. Germline V CDR1 and CDR2: SGHNT, YYREEE (reference sequence). The chain's CDR3 is CASSLAGANTEAFF. CDR3 sequence (DNA): TGTGCCAGCAGCTTGGCTGGGGCGAACACTGAAGCTTTCTTT.

V usage is TRBV11-3 and J usage is TRBJ2-7; possibly TRBD2 for D (5 bases). The CDR3 length is 14 residues. V was shortened by 3 bases and J by 6 bases, with 15 bases between the two germline ends. From germline, CDR1 is SGHNT and CDR2 YENEEA. Here the CDR3 DNA reads TGTGCCAGCAGCTTCGATACTAGACTGTTCGAGCAGTACTTC. This translates into CASSFDTRLFEQYF. Drawing the rest from reference TRBV11-3 and TRBJ2-7, the complete variable domain is EAGVVQSPRYKIIEKKQPVAFWCNPISGHNTLYWYLQNLGQGPELLIRYENEEAVDDSQLPKDRFSAERLKGVDSTLKIQPAELGDSAVYLCASSFDTRLFEQYFGPGTRLTVT.